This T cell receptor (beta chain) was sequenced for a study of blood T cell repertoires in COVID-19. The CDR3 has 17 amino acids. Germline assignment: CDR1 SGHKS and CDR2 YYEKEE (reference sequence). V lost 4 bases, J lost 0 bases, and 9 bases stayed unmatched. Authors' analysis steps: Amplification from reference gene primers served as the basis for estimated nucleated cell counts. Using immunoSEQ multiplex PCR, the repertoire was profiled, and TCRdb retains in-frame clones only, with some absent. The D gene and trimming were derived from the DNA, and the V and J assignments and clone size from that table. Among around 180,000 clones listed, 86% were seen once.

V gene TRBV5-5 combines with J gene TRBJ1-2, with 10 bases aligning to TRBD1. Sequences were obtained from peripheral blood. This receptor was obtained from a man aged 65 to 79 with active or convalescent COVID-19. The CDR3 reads CASSLWGGTGANYGYTF. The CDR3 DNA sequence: TGTGCCAGCAGCCTGTGGGGCGGGACAGGGGCTAACTATGGCTACACCTTC.